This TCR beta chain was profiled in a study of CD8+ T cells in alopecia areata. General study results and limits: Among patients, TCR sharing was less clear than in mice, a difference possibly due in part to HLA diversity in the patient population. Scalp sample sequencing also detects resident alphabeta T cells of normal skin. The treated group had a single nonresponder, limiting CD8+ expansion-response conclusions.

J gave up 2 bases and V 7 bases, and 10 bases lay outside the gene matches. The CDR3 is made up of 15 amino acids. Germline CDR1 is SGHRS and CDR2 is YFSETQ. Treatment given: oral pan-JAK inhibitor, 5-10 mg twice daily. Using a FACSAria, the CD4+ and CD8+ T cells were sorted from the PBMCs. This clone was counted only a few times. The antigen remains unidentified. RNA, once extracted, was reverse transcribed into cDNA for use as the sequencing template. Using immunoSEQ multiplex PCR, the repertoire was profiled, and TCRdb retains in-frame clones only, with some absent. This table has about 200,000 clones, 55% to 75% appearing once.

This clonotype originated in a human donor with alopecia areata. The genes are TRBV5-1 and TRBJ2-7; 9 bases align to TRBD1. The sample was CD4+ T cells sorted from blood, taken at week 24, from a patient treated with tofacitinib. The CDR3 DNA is TGCGCCAGCGTCCAAGGAGGACAGGGGCCCTACGAGCAGTACTTC. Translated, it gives CASVQGGQGPYEQYF.